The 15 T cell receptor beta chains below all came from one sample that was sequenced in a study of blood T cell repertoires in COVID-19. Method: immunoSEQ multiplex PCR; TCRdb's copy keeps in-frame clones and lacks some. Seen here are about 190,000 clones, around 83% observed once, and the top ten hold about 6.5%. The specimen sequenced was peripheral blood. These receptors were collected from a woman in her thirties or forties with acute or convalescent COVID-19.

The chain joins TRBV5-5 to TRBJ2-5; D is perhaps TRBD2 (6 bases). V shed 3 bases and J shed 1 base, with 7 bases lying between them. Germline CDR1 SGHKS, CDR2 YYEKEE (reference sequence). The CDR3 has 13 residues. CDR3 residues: CASSYGSQETQYF. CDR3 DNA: TGTGCCAGCAGCTACGGGAGCCAAGAGACCCAGTACTTC. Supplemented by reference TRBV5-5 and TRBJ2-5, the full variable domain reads DAGVTQSPTHLIKTRGQQVTLRCSPISGHKSVSWYQQVLGQGPQFIFQYYEKEERGRGNFPDRFSARQFPNYSSELNVNALLLGDSALYLCASSYGSQETQYFGPGTRLLVL.

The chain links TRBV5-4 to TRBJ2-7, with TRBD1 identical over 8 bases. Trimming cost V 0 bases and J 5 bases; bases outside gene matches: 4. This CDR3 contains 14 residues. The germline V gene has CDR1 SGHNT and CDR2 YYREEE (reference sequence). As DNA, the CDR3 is TGTGCCAGCAGCTTGGCCGGGACAGGCAACGAGCAGTACTTC. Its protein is CASSLAGTGNEQYF.

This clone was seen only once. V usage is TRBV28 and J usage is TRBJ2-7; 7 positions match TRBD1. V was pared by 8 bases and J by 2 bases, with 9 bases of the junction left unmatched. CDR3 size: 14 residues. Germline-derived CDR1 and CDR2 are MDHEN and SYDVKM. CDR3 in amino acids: CASLRTGETYEQYF. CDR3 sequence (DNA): TGTGCCAGCCTAAGGACAGGCGAAACCTACGAGCAGTACTTC.

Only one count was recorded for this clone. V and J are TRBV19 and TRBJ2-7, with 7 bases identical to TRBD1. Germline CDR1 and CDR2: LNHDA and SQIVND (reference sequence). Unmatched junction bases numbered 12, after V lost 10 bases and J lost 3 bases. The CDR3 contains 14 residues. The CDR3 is CATKARTGFYEQYF. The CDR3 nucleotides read TGTGCCACAAAAGCACGGACAGGCTTCTACGAGCAGTACTTC.

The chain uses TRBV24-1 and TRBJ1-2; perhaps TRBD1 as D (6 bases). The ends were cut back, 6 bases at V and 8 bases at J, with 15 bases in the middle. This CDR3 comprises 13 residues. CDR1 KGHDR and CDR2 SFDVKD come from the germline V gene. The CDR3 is CATSPPRGGGYTF. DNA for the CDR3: TGTGCCACCAGTCCGCCCAGGGGCGGGGGCTACACCTTC.

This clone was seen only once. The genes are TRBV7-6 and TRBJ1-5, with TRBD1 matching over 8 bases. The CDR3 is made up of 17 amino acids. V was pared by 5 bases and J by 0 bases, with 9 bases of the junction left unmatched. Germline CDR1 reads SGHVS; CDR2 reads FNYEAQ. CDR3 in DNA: TGTGCCAGCAGCCCCGGGACAGGCATCGATAGCAATCAGCCCCAGCATTTT. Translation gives CASSPGTGIDSNQPQHF.

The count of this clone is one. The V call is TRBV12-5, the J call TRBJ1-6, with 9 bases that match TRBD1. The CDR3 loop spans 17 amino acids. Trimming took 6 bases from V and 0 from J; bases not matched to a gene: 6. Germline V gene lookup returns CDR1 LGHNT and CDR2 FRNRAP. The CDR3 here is CASGPGQGSSYNSPLHF. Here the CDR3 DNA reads TGTGCTAGTGGACCCGGACAGGGGAGCTCCTATAATTCACCCCTCCACTTT.

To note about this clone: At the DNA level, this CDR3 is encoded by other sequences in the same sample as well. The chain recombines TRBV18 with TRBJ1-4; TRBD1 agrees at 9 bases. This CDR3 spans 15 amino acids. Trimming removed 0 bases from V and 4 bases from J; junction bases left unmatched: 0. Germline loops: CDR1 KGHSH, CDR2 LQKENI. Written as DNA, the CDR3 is TGTGCCAGCTCACCACCGGGACAGGGTAATGAAAAACTGTTTTTT. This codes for CASSPPGQGNEKLFF.

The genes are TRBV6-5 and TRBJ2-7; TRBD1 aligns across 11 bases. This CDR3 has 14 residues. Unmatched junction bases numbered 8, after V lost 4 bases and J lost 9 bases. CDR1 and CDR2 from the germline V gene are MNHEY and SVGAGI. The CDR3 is CASSSGTGGMGQYF. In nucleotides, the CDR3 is TGTGCCAGCAGTTCAGGGACAGGGGGGATGGGGCAGTACTTC.

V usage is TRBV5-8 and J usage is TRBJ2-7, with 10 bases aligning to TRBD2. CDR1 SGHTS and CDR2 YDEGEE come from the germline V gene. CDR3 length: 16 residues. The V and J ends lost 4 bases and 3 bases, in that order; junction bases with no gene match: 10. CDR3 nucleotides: TGTGCCAGCAGCCCCGGAATAGCGGGAGGCCGCTACGAGCAGTACTTC. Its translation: CASSPGIAGGRYEQYF.

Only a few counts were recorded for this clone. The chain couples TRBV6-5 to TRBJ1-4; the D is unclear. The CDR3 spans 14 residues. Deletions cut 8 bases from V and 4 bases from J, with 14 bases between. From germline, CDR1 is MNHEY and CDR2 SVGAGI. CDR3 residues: CASLRSGGNEKLFF. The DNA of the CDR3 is TGTGCCAGCCTGAGATCTGGAGGTAATGAAAAACTGTTTTTT.

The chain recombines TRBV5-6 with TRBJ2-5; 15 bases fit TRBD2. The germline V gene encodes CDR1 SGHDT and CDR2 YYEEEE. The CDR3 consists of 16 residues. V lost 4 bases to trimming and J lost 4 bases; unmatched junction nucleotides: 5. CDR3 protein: CASSRRTSGRGETQYF. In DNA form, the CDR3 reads TGTGCCAGCAGCCGCAGGACTAGCGGGAGGGGAGAGACCCAGTACTTC.

CDR3 coding DNA: TGCGCCAGCAGCCGCCGCGGGGATAGCGGCGCGGCTCTCGGCAATGAGCAGTTCTTC. Its protein product is CASSRRGDSGAALGNEQFF. The chain couples TRBV4-1 to TRBJ2-1, with D tentatively TRBD2 (6 bases). CDR1 is MGHRA, CDR2 YSYEKL, per germline. Trimming pared 4 bases from V and 6 bases from J, leaving 28 bases between. The CDR3 extends over 19 amino acids.

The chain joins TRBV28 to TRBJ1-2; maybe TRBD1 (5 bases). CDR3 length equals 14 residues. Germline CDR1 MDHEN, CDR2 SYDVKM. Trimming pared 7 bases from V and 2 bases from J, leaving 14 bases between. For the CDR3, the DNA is TGTGCCAGCAAACGACCAACAGGAAACTATGGCTACACCTTC. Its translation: CASKRPTGNYGYTF.

The CDR3 nucleotides are TGTGCCAGCAGTAAATCCCGGGGAATCCAAGAGACCCAGTACTTC. This gives the protein CASSKSRGIQETQYF. The V call is TRBV28, the J call TRBJ2-5; tentative D call: TRBD2 (5 bases). Germline V CDR1 and CDR2: MDHEN, SYDVKM. This CDR3 has 15 residues. V was shortened by 5 bases and J by 1 base, with 14 bases between the two germline ends.